The T cell receptor (beta chain) described here comes from a study of blood T cell repertoires in COVID-19. CDR1 and CDR2 from the germline V gene are SGHVS and FQNEAQ. V gave up 3 bases and J gave up 5 bases, with 11 bases separating them. The CDR3 spans 15 residues. As processed by the authors: Researchers report that nucleated cell counts were estimated from reference gene primer amplification. Produced via immunoSEQ multiplex PCR; TCRdb's table is partial and in-frame only. The V and J calls and clone size are taken from that table; D and trimming were inferred from the DNA. Of 150,000 to 190,000 clones in the sample, about 86% were seen once.

The sequence came from a man between 45 and 60 years old who had recovered from COVID-19. The sequenced sample was PBMCs or T cells enriched from blood (not recorded which). The V and J genes are TRBV7-8 and TRBJ1-6; maybe TRBD1 (6 bases). The CDR3 spells CASSFTGTNNSPLHF. The CDR3 region has the DNA TGTGCCAGCAGCTTCACAGGGACTAATAATTCACCCCTCCACTTT.